This entry concerns a single T cell receptor beta chain. The source of the sample is a study of shared clonotypes between healthy human individuals. In the sorted-subset replicate PCRs, roughly 210 ng DNA, 30,000 or so T cell genomes, was used. This table comes from immunoSEQ multiplex PCR, and its TCRdb copy is limited to in-frame clones, with some not included. The sample lists some 580,000 clones; more than 95% were seen once. Germline V CDR1 and CDR2: LNHNV, YYDKDF (reference sequence). The CDR3 covers 13 residues. The V and J ends lost 9 bases and 3 bases respectively, with 12 bases between them.

Specimen: naive CD4+ T cells sorted from blood. This sample's subset: CD45RA+ positively selected. The rearrangement joins TRBV15 to TRBJ1-5; D might be TRBD1 (5 bases). This sequence was found in a woman in her thirties in good health. CDR3 DNA: TGTGCCACGGGACGAAAAACCAATCAGCCCCAGCATTTT. Residues: CATGRKTNQPQHF.